The next 8 T cell receptor beta chains were all read from a single sample in a study of molecular identifiers for immune sequencing clone quantification. One entry per CDR3 protein, called by TCRdb with MiXCR from the PCR reads. The sample records around 20,000 distinct CDR3 sequences, more than 15% being singletons. Input material: naive CD8+ T cells from blood, with Jurkat cell RNA spiked in. As to subset: FACS-sorted CD8+CD4-CCR7+CD45RA+ naive T cells. These receptors originate from a human donor in good health. Some libraries in this study had Jurkat cell RNA spiked in.

The chain is built from TRBV15 and TRBJ2-7; 8 bases fit TRBD1. The germline V gene has CDR1 LNHNV and CDR2 YYDKDF (reference sequence). The CDR3 sequence is 13 residues long. The trim removed 4 bases at V and 5 bases at J, leaving 4 bases unmatched. CDR3 nucleotides: TGTGCCACCAGCATAGACAGGGGTGACGAGCAGTACTTC. Residues: CATSIDRGDEQYF.

This clonotype was observed at least ten times. The rearrangement joins TRBV27 to TRBJ1-5; no clear D gene. In germline, CDR1 is MNHEY, CDR2 SMNVEV (reference sequence). The CDR3 has 16 amino acids. The V end was cut by 0 bases, the J end by 0 bases, with 9 bases between. CDR3 loop: CASSLSGGYSNQPQHF. The CDR3 DNA sequence: TGTGCCAGCAGTTTATCTGGCGGATATAGCAATCAGCCCCAGCATTTT.

This clonotype is judged medium-sized (0.01 to 0.1%). The chain carries TRBV9 and TRBJ2-3; TRBD2 is a possible D gene (6 bases). Trimming pared 0 bases from V and 2 bases from J, leaving 13 bases between. Germline lookup yields CDR1 SGDLS and CDR2 YYNGEE. The length of the CDR3 is 16 residues. This CDR3 is CASSVAPSENTDTQYF. CDR3 bases: TGTGCCAGCAGCGTAGCTCCTAGCGAGAACACAGATACGCAGTATTTT.

Many counts were recorded for this clonotype. This chain links TRBV27 with TRBJ1-2; 8 bases agree with TRBD1. CDR1 MNHEY and CDR2 SMNVEV come from the germline V gene (reference sequence). The V segment lost 3 bases and the J segment 5 bases; nucleotides outside the gene matches: 5. This CDR3 has 14 amino acids. CDR3 region: CASSFVTGGYGYTF. CDR3 DNA sequence: TGTGCCAGCAGTTTTGTAACAGGGGGATATGGCTACACCTTC.

This clonotype was observed many times. This chain joins TRBV5-6 and TRBJ2-4; the match to TRBD2 covers 11 bases. CDR3 length: 17 amino acids. The ends lost 3 bases at V and 8 bases at J; junction bases unmatched: 13. The germline CDR1 and CDR2 sequences are SGHDT and YYEEEE. In DNA form, the CDR3 reads TGTGCCAGCAGCTCCCATAGCGGGAGGGCCGCTTTTGACATTCAGTACTTC. This translates into CASSSHSGRAAFDIQYF.

This clonotype showed up many times. V gene TRBV6-1 combines with J gene TRBJ2-3; D might be TRBD1 (5 bases). The CDR3 has 16 amino acids. CDR1 is MNHNS and CDR2 is SASEGT in the germline V gene. V was shortened by 0 bases and J by 2 bases, with 12 bases between the two germline ends. The CDR3 spells CASSEAPQGYTDTQYF. For the CDR3, the DNA is TGTGCCAGCAGTGAAGCGCCCCAGGGTTACACAGATACGCAGTATTTT.

This clonotype has at least ten counts. V gene TRBV27 combines with J gene TRBJ2-7; 11 nucleotides match TRBD1. The V and J ends lost 7 bases and 4 bases, in that order; junction bases with no gene match: 6. There are 14 residues in the CDR3. Germline V lookup: CDR1 MNHEY, CDR2 SMNVEV (reference sequence). CDR3 region: CASKAGQGAYEQYF. CDR3 sequence (DNA): TGTGCCAGCAAAGCCGGACAGGGGGCTTACGAGCAGTACTTC.

On this clonotype itself: Being one base from a much bigger clone, this may be a read error. V and J are TRBV3-1 and TRBJ2-1; D might be TRBD2 (6 bases). Germline V gene sequence: CDR1 LGHDT, CDR2 YNNKEL (reference sequence). This CDR3 has 17 residues. In DNA, the CDR3 is TGTGCCAGCAGCCAAGACTTTGGCGGGGCCTATTACAGTGAGCAGTTCTTC. This translates into CASSQDFGGAYYSEQFF.